This entry lists 20 T cell receptor beta chains sequenced from one sample in a study of blood T cell repertoires in COVID-19. Data came from immunoSEQ multiplex PCR; TCRdb stores just in-frame clones and leaves some out. In the table there are 80,000 to 95,000 clones, approximately 89% of which are singletons. Material: peripheral blood. The receptors were sampled from a human donor in a cohort sampled during active COVID-19.

This chain joins TRBV30 and TRBJ2-1; D is undetermined. CDR1 is GTSNPN, CDR2 SVGIG, per germline (reference sequence). The length of the CDR3 is 11 residues. Trimming took 2 bases from V and 8 from J, leaving 7 bases between them. The CDR3 is CAWSLNYEQFF. CDR3 coding DNA: TGTGCCTGGAGTCTTAATTATGAGCAGTTCTTC.

The rearrangement joins TRBV10-1 to TRBJ2-3; 10 nucleotides agree with TRBD2. Germline trimming cut 9 bases from V and 5 bases from J; bases unmatched to any gene: 8. The CDR3 has 14 residues. Germline V gene data show CDR1 as WNHNN and CDR2 as SYGVQD (reference sequence). The CDR3 loop reads CASGAGGPVDTQYF. Here the CDR3 DNA reads TGCGCCAGTGGAGCGGGGGGGCCGGTAGATACGCAGTATTTT.

The chain is built from TRBV4-1 and TRBJ1-2; D gene unclear. Between the trimmed V and J ends, which lost 0 bases and 8 bases, there was a span of 4 bases. From germline, CDR1 is MGHRA and CDR2 YSYEKL. The CDR3 is 11 amino acids. The CDR3 sequence: CASSQDSGYTF. The CDR3 DNA follows: TGCGCCAGCAGCCAAGATAGCGGCTACACCTTC.

The rearrangement joins TRBV2 to TRBJ1-1; D remains ambiguous. With 7 bases removed from V and 5 bases from J, the gap between germline ends came to 14 bases. CDR3 length equals 13 residues. Per the germline V gene, CDR1 is SNHLY and CDR2 is FYNNEI. DNA for the CDR3: TGTGCCAGCAAGCAGTGGGGAGGGACTGAAGCTTTCTTT. The encoded protein is CASKQWGGTEAFF.

The rearrangement links TRBV19 to TRBJ1-2; weak D call: TRBD1 (6 bases). The CDR3 covers 17 residues. CDR1 LNHDA and CDR2 SQIVND come from the germline V gene (reference sequence). The V gene lost 5 bases and the J gene lost 2 bases, with 21 bases spanning the gap. The CDR3 spells CASSQPSRPGANYGYTF. The CDR3 nucleotides read TGTGCCAGTAGTCAACCTTCTCGCCCAGGGGCGAACTATGGCTACACCTTC.

The rearrangement uses TRBV12-5 and TRBJ1-5, with D possibly matching TRBD1 (6 bases). Per the germline V gene, CDR1 is LGHNT and CDR2 is FRNRAP. Trimming stripped 1 base from V and 12 bases from J, with 13 bases between. This CDR3 is 13 amino acids long. CDR3 amino acids: CASGLAAQGNQHF. The CDR3 DNA sequence: TGTGCTAGTGGTTTGGCCGCACAGGGCAACCAGCATTTT.

The rearrangement links TRBV4-2 to TRBJ2-2; D could derive from TRBD1 or TRBD2 (6 bases each). V lost 5 bases to trimming and J lost 8 bases, with 18 bases between them. CDR1 and CDR2 from the germline V gene are LGHNA and YNFKEQ. The CDR3 is made up of 15 amino acids. The CDR3 DNA sequence: TGTGCCAGCAGCGAAGGGGGAGGAGGAGATGGGGAGCTGTTTTTT. Translated: CASSEGGGGDGELFF.

The table lists this clone with a count of one. The chain uses TRBV7-9 and TRBJ1-2; maybe TRBD1 (6 bases). The CDR3 contains 13 residues. Germline CDR1 SEHNR, CDR2 FQNEAQ (reference sequence). V lost 1 base and J lost 8, with 11 bases in between. CDR3 bases: TGTGCCAGCAGCTTAGGAGGGGGTGTCGGCTACACCTTC. Amino acids: CASSLGGGVGYTF. Filled out from reference TRBV7-9 and TRBJ1-2, the complete variable domain reads DTGVSQNPRHKITKRGQNVTFRCDPISEHNRLYWYRQTLGQGPEFLTYFQNEAQLEKSRLLSDRFSAERPKGSFSTLEIQRTEQGDSAMYLCASSLGGGVGYTFGSGTRLTVV.

This clone came up once. The chain carries TRBV2 and TRBJ2-3, with TRBD1 matching 10 bases. This CDR3 comprises 15 residues. Germline CDR1 is SNHLY and CDR2 is FYNNEI. After removal of 9 bases from V and 3 bases from J, the junction contained 9 bases not matched to a gene. Here the CDR3 reads CASKKDRGRTDTQYF. CDR3 DNA sequence: TGTGCCAGTAAGAAGGACAGGGGGAGGACAGATACGCAGTATTTT.

The V gene is TRBV11-2, the J gene TRBJ2-7, with a possible D match to TRBD2 (7 bases). The CDR3 has 15 residues. CDR1 and CDR2 (germline): SGHAT, FQNNGV. V gave up 1 base and J gave up 7 bases, with 17 bases separating them. The CDR3 nucleotides read TGTGCCAGCAGCTTAGGGCCGGGGGGCCAAGCAGAGCAGTACTTC. It codes for CASSLGPGGQAEQYF.

V is TRBV11-2 and J is TRBJ1-2; no definite D call. The germline V gene encodes CDR1 SGHAT and CDR2 FQNNGV. The CDR3 is made up of 14 amino acids. The V end lost 0 bases, the J end lost 4 bases, and 9 bases lay between the germline ends. Here the CDR3 DNA reads TGTGCCAGCAGCTTAGATGGCGGGATCTATGGCTACACCTTC. Translated: CASSLDGGIYGYTF.

The chain uses TRBV5-5 and TRBJ2-2, with 9 bases lining up with TRBD2. Germline V CDR1 and CDR2: SGHKS, YYEKEE (reference sequence). The trim removed 1 base at V and 7 bases at J, leaving 5 bases unmatched. The CDR3 runs to 15 residues. DNA of the CDR3: TGTGCCAGCAGCTTGCCTAGCGGGGAAATCGGGGAGCTGTTTTTT. Residues: CASSLPSGEIGELFF. The full variable domain, rest sourced from reference TRBV5-5 and TRBJ2-2, is DAGVTQSPTHLIKTRGQQVTLRCSPISGHKSVSWYQQVLGQGPQFIFQYYEKEERGRGNFPDRFSARQFPNYSSELNVNALLLGDSALYLCASSLPSGEIGELFFGEGSRLTVL.

The chain uses TRBV19 and TRBJ2-7; D ambiguous. Germline CDR1 reads LNHDA; CDR2 reads SQIVND (reference sequence). The CDR3 length is 14 residues. V was shortened by 0 bases and J by 0 bases, with 6 bases between the two germline ends. CDR3 protein: CASSIEGSSYEQYF. CDR3 bases: TGTGCCAGTAGTATAGAGGGCAGCTCCTACGAGCAGTACTTC. Looking up the rest from reference TRBV19 and TRBJ2-7 gives the full variable domain: DGGITQSPKYLFRKEGQNVTLSCEQNLNHDAMYWYRQDPGQGLRLIYYSQIVNDFQKGDIAEGYSVSREKKESFPLTVTSAQKNPTAFYLCASSIEGSSYEQYFGPGTRLTVT.

This CDR3 reads CASSIVGVTNEKLFF. In DNA, the CDR3 is TGTGCCAGTAGTATAGTTGGAGTCACTAATGAAAAACTGTTTTTT. The chain is built from TRBV19 and TRBJ1-4, with D unresolved. The CDR3 runs to 15 residues. Trimming shortened V by 1 base and J by 2 bases, and 8 bases separated the two germline ends. Germline V lookup: CDR1 LNHDA, CDR2 SQIVND (reference sequence).

The CDR3: CATSNTGAGELFF. The CDR3 nucleotides are TGTGCCACCAGCAACACAGGAGCCGGGGAGCTGTTTTTT. The chain has TRBV15 and TRBJ2-2; D may be TRBD1 (5 bases). V was trimmed by 4 bases and J by 6 bases, leaving 9 bases between them. Per germline, CDR1 LNHNV and CDR2 YYDKDF (reference sequence). This CDR3 has 13 residues.

This clone was detected once. V and J are TRBV9 and TRBJ1-4; no reliable D call. V dropped 0 bases and J dropped 8 bases, with 14 bases sitting between them. Germline CDR1 reads SGDLS; CDR2 reads YYNGEE. The CDR3 contains 15 residues. CDR3 sequence reads: CASSVGWRPREKLFF. CDR3 bases: TGTGCCAGCAGCGTAGGCTGGAGACCTAGGGAAAAACTGTTTTTT.

This clone was counted once. The chain has TRBV5-4 and TRBJ1-2; 9 nucleotides align to TRBD1. The germline CDR1 and CDR2 sequences are SGHNT and YYREEE (reference sequence). The CDR3 loop spans 14 amino acids. The V segment lost 1 base and the J segment 4 bases; nucleotides outside the gene matches: 2. CDR3 DNA sequence: TGTGCCAGCAGCTTGATGGGACAGGGCTATGGCTACACCTTC. Translated, it gives CASSLMGQGYGYTF.

This clone appeared a few times. Written as DNA, the CDR3 is TGTGCCAGCAGTGCCGGGACAGATGTTAACTATGGCTACACCTTC. Translated, it gives CASSAGTDVNYGYTF. The V call is TRBV28, the J call TRBJ1-2; 7 bases match TRBD1. V dropped 5 bases and J dropped 1; count of bases not matched to a gene: 7. Germline V gene data show CDR1 as MDHEN and CDR2 as SYDVKM. CDR3 size: 15 residues.

V is TRBV25-1 and J is TRBJ2-7, with unresolved D. The germline V and J ends were trimmed by 3 bases and 6 bases, with 9 bases remaining between them. In germline, CDR1 is MGHDK, CDR2 SYGVNS. The CDR3 runs to 12 residues. CDR3 residues: CASSDPPREQYF. In DNA, the CDR3 is TGTGCCAGCAGTGACCCCCCCCGCGAGCAGTACTTC.

The J gene is TRBJ2-1, the V gene TRBV4-1; the match to TRBD2 covers 7 bases. CDR1 and CDR2 (germline): MGHRA, YSYEKL. CDR3 length: 16 amino acids. With 1 base clipped from V and 2 bases from J, the junction kept 5 bases outside the gene matches. Here the CDR3 DNA reads TGCGCCAGCAGCCAAGGAAAGGGACTAACCTACAATGAGCAGTTCTTC. This translates into CASSQGKGLTYNEQFF.